One T cell receptor (beta chain) is described in this entry. Its cognate antigen is unknown. This CDR3 comprises 14 residues. Germline V CDR1 and CDR2: SGHNT, YYREEE (reference sequence). The V and J ends lost 4 bases and 7 bases, in that order; junction bases with no gene match: 6. Clones were read by immunoSEQ multiplex PCR, and TCRdb kept only the in-frame ones, dropping some. The sample comprises 95,000 to 150,000 clones, 88% of which are singletons, and 2% to 3% rests with the top ten. These data come from a study of T cell responses to AZD1222 COVID-19 vaccine. General study results and limits: Spike-specific TCRs gained breadth and depth after people received two AZD1222 doses. Possibly, clonal diversity was underestimated; donors were largely white British and included more females. Baseline seropositivity characterized only six or seven AZD1222 recipients.

This specimen consisted of peripheral blood, obtained on day 0 of AZD1222 vaccination. The chain links TRBV5-4 to TRBJ1-4; 8 bases map to TRBD1. This clonotype was obtained from an adult in good health. CDR3 coding DNA: TGTGCCAGCAGCCGTGCAGGGGGCGGTGAAAAACTGTTTTTT. Translating gives CASSRAGGGEKLFF.